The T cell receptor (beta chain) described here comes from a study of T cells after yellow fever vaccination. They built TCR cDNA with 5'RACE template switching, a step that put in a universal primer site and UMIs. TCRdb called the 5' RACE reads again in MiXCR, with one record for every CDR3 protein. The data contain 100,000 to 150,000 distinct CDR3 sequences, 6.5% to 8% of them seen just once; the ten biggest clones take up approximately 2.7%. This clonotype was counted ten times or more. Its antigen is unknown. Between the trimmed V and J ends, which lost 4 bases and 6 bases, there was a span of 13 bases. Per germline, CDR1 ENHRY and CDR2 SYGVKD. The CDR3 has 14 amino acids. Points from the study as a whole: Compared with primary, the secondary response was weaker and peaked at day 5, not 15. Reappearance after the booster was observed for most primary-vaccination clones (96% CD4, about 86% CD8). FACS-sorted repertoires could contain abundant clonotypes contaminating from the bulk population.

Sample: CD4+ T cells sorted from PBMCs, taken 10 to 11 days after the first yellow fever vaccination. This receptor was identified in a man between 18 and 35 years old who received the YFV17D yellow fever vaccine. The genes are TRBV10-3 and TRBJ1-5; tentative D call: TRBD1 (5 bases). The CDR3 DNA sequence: TGTGCCATCAGTGGTTTGGGGCCCGGTCAGCCCCAGCATTTT. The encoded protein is CAISGLGPGQPQHF.